The clone carrying this TCR beta chain showed up just a few times. The sequenced template was cDNA made from the entire isolated RNA. Here immunoSEQ multiplex PCR was the method, and the copy in TCRdb shows in-frame clones only, minus some. The sample has some 250,000 clones, 25% to 30% seen once; the top ten hold approximately 4%. This sample was taken from a study of beta chain features in type 1 diabetes. Germline values: CDR1 MNHEY, CDR2 SVGAGI. The CDR3 covers 15 residues. Between the trimmed V and J ends, which lost 0 bases and 0 bases, there was a span of 9 bases. Sequenced sample: central memory CD4+ T cells from blood. This TCR was recovered from a man aged 25 to 40 in good health. The chain has TRBV6-5 and TRBJ2-7; D perhaps matches TRBD2 (6 bases). The CDR3 here is CASSYSRRGSYEQYF. CDR3 in DNA: TGTGCCAGCAGTTACTCGCGGAGGGGCTCCTACGAGCAGTACTTC.